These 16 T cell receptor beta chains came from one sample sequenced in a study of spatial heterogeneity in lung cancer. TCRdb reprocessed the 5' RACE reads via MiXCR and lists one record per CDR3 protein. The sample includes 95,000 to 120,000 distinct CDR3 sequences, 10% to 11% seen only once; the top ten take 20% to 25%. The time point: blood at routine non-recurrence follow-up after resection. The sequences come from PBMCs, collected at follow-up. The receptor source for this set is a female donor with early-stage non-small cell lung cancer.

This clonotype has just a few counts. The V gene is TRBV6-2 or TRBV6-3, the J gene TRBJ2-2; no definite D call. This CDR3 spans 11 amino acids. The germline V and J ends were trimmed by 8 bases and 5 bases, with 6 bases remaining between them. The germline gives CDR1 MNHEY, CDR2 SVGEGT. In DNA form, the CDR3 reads TGTGCCAGCGGTTTTACCGGGGAGCTGTTTTTT. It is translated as CASGFTGELFF.

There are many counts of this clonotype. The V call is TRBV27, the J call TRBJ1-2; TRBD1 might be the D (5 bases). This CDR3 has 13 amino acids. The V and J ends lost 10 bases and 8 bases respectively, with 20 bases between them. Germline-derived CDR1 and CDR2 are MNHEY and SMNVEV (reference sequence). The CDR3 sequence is CATRDRHYGGYTF. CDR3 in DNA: TGTGCCACCCGGGACCGACACTATGGAGGCTACACCTTC.

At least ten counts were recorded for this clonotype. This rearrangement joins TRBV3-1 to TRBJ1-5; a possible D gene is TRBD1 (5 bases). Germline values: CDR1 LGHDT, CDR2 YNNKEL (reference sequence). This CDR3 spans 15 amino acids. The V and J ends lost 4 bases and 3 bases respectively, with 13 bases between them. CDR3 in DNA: TGTGCCAGCAGCCCCGGATGGGGGAACAATCAGCCCCAGCATTTT. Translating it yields CASSPGWGNNQPQHF. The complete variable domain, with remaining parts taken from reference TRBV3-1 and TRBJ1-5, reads DTAVSQTPKYLVTQMGNDKSIKCEQNLGHDTMYWYKQDSKKFLKIMFSYNNKELIINETVPNRFSPKSPDKAHLNLHINSLELGDSAVYFCASSPGWGNNQPQHFGDGTRLSIL.

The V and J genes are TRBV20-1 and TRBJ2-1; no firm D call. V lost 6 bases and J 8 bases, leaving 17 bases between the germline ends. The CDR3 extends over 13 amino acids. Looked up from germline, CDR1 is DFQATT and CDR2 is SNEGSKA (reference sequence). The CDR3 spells CSAFVLTLDEQFF. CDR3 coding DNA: TGCAGTGCCTTCGTCCTGACCCTCGATGAGCAGTTCTTC.

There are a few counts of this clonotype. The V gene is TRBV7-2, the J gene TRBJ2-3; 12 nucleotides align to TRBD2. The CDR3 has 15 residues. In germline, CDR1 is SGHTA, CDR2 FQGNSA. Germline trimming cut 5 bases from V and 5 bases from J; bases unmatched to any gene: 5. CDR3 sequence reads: CASSETSGSIDTQYF. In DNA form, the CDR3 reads TGTGCCAGCAGCGAGACTAGCGGGAGTATAGATACGCAGTATTTT.

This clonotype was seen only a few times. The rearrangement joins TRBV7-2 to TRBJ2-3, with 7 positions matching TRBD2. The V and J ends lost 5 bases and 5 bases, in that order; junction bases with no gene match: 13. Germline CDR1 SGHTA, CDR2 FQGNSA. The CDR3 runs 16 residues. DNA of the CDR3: TGTGCCAGCAGCGAGAGGGGTTGGGGCGGGAGAGATACGCAGTATTTT. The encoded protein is CASSERGWGGRDTQYF.

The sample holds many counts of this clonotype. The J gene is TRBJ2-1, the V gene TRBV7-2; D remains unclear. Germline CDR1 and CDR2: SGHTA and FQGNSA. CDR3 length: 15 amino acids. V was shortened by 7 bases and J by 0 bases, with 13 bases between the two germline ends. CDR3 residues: CASTESGSSYNEQFF. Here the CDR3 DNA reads TGTGCCAGCACCGAATCCGGTTCCTCCTACAATGAGCAGTTCTTC.

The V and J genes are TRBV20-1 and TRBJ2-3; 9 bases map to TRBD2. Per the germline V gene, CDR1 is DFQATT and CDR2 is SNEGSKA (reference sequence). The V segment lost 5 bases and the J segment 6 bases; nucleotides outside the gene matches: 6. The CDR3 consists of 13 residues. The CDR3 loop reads CSAPEAGGDTQYF. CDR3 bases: TGCAGTGCTCCCGAGGCGGGGGGGGATACGCAGTATTTT.

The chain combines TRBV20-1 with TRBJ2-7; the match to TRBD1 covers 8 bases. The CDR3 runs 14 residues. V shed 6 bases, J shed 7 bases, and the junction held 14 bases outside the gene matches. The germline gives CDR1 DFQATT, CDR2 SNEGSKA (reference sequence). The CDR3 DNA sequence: TGCAGTGCCGGAGGACGGACAGGGATGTCAGAGCAGTACTTC. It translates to CSAGGRTGMSEQYF.

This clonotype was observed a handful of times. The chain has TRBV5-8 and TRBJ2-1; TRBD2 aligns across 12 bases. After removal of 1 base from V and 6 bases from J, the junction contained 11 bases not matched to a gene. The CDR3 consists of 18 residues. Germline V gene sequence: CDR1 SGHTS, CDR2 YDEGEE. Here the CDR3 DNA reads TGTGCCAGCAGCTTGACATCTCTAGCGGGAGGGCCTCGCAATGAGCAGTTCTTC. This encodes CASSLTSLAGGPRNEQFF.

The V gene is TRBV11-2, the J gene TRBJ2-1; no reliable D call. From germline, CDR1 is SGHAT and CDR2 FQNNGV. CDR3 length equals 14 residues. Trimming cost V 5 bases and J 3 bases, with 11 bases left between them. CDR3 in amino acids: CASSQTAIYNEQFF. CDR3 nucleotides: TGTGCCAGCAGCCAGACGGCGATCTACAATGAGCAGTTCTTC.

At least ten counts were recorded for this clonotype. Written as DNA, the CDR3 is TGTGCCAGCAGTTTCAGGGTTAATCAGCCCCAGCATTTT. This codes for CASSFRVNQPQHF. This chain uses TRBV27 with TRBJ1-5; D may be TRBD1 (5 bases). CDR1 and CDR2 from the germline V gene are MNHEY and SMNVEV (reference sequence). This CDR3 spans 13 amino acids. V was trimmed by 3 bases and J by 4 bases, leaving 7 bases between them.

The CDR3 loop reads CASSGRVEGGVAKNIQYF. The CDR3 DNA is TGTGCCAGCAGCGGCAGGGTCGAGGGCGGGGTAGCCAAAAACATTCAGTACTTC. The J gene is TRBJ2-4, the V gene TRBV9; weak D call: TRBD2 (6 bases). The CDR3 is 18 amino acids. Trimming removed 3 bases at V and 0 bases at J, with 19 bases between. CDR1 and CDR2 (germline): SGDLS, YYNGEE. The full variable domain, with the rest looked up from reference TRBV9 and TRBJ2-4, is DSGVTQTPKHLITATGQRVTLRCSPRSGDLSVYWYQQSLDQGLQFLIQYYNGEERAKGNILERFSAQQFPDLHSELNLSSLELGDSALYFCASSGRVEGGVAKNIQYFGAGTRLSVL.

Written as DNA, the CDR3 is TGTGCCAGCAGTCCATCCATCGGGACTAGCTCTGGCGAGCAGTACGTC. It specifies CASSPSIGTSSGEQYV. The V call is TRBV28, the J call TRBJ2-7; the match to TRBD2 covers 9 bases. The V gene end was trimmed by 5 bases and the J gene end by 6 bases; junction bases not matched to a gene: 14. The CDR3 extends over 16 amino acids. Germline V gene lookup returns CDR1 MDHEN and CDR2 SYDVKM.

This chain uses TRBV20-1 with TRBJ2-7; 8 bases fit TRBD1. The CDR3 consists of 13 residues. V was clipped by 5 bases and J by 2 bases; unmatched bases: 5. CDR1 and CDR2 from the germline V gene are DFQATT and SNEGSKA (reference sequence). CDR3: CSAGQDRAYEQYF. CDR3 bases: TGCAGTGCTGGACAGGACAGGGCCTACGAGCAGTACTTC.

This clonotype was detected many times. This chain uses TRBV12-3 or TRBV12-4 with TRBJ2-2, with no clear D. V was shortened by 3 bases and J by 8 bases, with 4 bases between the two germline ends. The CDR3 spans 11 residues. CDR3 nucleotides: TGTGCCAGCAGTTTTGTTGGGGAGCTGTTTTTT. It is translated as CASSFVGELFF.